This T cell receptor (beta chain) derives from a study of PD-1 blockade in classical Hodgkin lymphoma. Per the germline V gene, CDR1 is MNHEY and CDR2 is SVGAGI. The CDR3 sequence is 14 residues long. V was cut by 8 bases and J by 9 bases, with 20 bases left in between. Only in-frame clones appear in the TCRdb table, and some are missing; sequencing was by immunoSEQ multiplex PCR. This table holds more than 140,000 clones, 78% found once. This clone was observed a few times. Its antigen is unidentified. With no exception, relapse followed autologous stem cell transplantation in all patients, and brentuximab vedotin exposure varied. Study-wide results and limits: Repertoires differed for reasons still undefined, possibly disease activity or prior therapy.

The input for sequencing was peripheral blood mononuclear cells (PBMCs), taken before the second cycle of nivolumab. V usage is TRBV6-5 and J usage is TRBJ2-1; no reliable D call. This clonotype was sampled from a human donor with classical Hodgkin lymphoma. The CDR3 nucleotides are TGTGCCAGCTCTAGTGGCGGCACGAGACGTGAGCAGTTCTTC. Translating gives CASSSGGTRREQFF.